The present T cell receptor (beta chain) was sequenced within a study of T and B cells in COVID-19 patients. Study at large: Critical illness requiring mechanical ventilation or extracorporeal membrane oxygenation affected about 65% of the 20 active-infection patients. Comorbidities linked to unfavorable COVID-19 outcome were present in nine tenths of the roughly 20 active-infection patients. The study, taken as a whole, reports: No sequencing was yet done of CD4+, regulatory or CD8+ subsets, or of SARS-CoV-2-responsive or tetramer+ sorted cells.

As concerns this clonotype: Its antigen remains unknown.

BIOMED2 TRB-A/B primer pools were used in multiplex TRB PCR. TCRdb re-analysed the multiplex PCR reads in MiXCR, keeping a single row per CDR3 protein. Of approximately 1,200 distinct CDR3 sequences in the sample, about 29% are singletons; the top ten hold around 25%. TRB was amplified from approximately 250-480 ng of blood genomic DNA. The receptor's source is a human donor with active COVID-19. Sequencing input: blood.

The CDR3 nucleotides are TGTGCCAGCAGCTTCGGGGTGGCAGGGGGTACCTACAATGAGCAGTTCTTC. Translation: CASSFGVAGGTYNEQFF. The J gene is TRBJ2-7, the V gene TRBV5-6; the match to TRBD1 covers 7 bases. The DNA matches TRBJ2-1 better at its end, which makes the J call doubtful. The CDR3 length is 17 residues. Germline V lookup: CDR1 SGHDT, CDR2 YYEEEE.